This record concerns one TCR beta chain sequence. Its antigen is not identified. Time point in this sample: cycle 4 day 1 (C4D1), after six to seven weeks of nivolumab. Following autologous stem cell transplantation, relapse occurred in every patient, and exposure to brentuximab vedotin varied. CD4+ T cells were purified from thawed PBMCs by negative selection. Patients had relapsed/refractory classical Hodgkin lymphoma with complete response, partial response or progressive disease as best response. These data belong to a study of PD-1 blockade in classical Hodgkin lymphoma. As for the study in general: A 3 mg/kg intravenous dose of nivolumab was received by patients every 2 weeks. General study results and limits: Diversity similar to that of newly diagnosed patients was seen at baseline in complete responders.

Trimming removed 6 bases at V and 0 bases at J, with 15 bases between. Germline V gene data show CDR1 as SQVTM and CDR2 as ANQGSEA. CDR3 length: 15 amino acids. Using immunoSEQ multiplex PCR, the repertoire was profiled, and TCRdb retains in-frame clones only, with some absent. The data show around 28,000 clones, 70% to 90% seen once. The TCR was taken from a human donor with classical Hodgkin lymphoma. The chain is built from TRBV29-1 and TRBJ2-1, with D perhaps matching TRBD2 (7 bases). Material: CD4+ T cells from blood, obtained before the fourth cycle of nivolumab. The CDR3 is CSVPGGASSYNEQFF. In DNA form, the CDR3 reads TGCAGCGTCCCTGGGGGGGCGAGCTCCTACAATGAGCAGTTCTTC.